The 31 T cell receptor beta chains below come from one sample, sequenced in a study of T-cell memory formation after mild COVID-19. MiXCR, applied by TCRdb to the 5' RACE reads, yields one record per CDR3 protein. This sample yields about 140,000 distinct CDR3 sequences, of which 11% to 15% are seen a single time; 25% to 30% belongs to the top ten. Sequencing was done on a sample of PBMCs or a T cell subset sorted from them (not recorded which). The receptors here all came from an adult woman who had mild COVID-19 (a few samples of this study predate the infection). Cell type and time point are not known.

V is TRBV21-1 and J is TRBJ1-2. TRBV21-1 is termed a pseudogene. The CDR3 has 13 residues. This chain's CDR3 is CASVQNSNYGYTF. As DNA, the CDR3 is TGTGCCAGTGTACAGAATTCTAACTATGGCTACACCTTC.

This clonotype came up a few times. In nucleotides, the CDR3 is TGTGCCAGCAGCCCGCCTACGGCGGGGGTGAATGAGCAGTTCTTC. Translating it yields CASSPPTAGVNEQFF. The rearrangement uses TRBV12-3 or TRBV12-4 and TRBJ2-1, with TRBD2 identical over 7 bases. The length of the CDR3 is 15 residues. V was pared by 6 bases and J by 7 bases, with 12 bases of the junction left unmatched.

This clonotype was observed many times. The chain employs TRBV7-8 and TRBJ2-7, with 9 bases fitting TRBD1. Trimming removed 1 base from V and 4 bases from J; junction bases left unmatched: 8. This CDR3 region has 16 residues. Germline CDR1 is SGHVS and CDR2 is FQNEAQ. The CDR3: CASSLGGGTGRYEQYF. In nucleotides, the CDR3 is TGTGCCAGCAGCTTAGGTGGGGGGACAGGGCGTTACGAGCAGTACTTC.

The rearrangement links TRBV5-1 to TRBJ2-2; D not resolved. Per germline, CDR1 SGHRS and CDR2 YFSETQ. The CDR3 sequence is 16 residues long. The ends were cut back, 0 bases at V and 0 bases at J, with 9 bases in the middle. The CDR3 DNA is TGCGCCAGCAGCTTGGTCGGCAGCTCGAACACCGGGGAGCTGTTTTTT. It yields the protein CASSLVGSSNTGELFF.

This clonotype has a handful of counts. The J gene is TRBJ1-1, the V gene TRBV14; a weak D match, TRBD1 (5 bases). Looked up from germline, CDR1 is SGHDN and CDR2 is FVKESK. CDR3 length: 14 amino acids. V lost 3 bases to trimming and J lost 6 bases, with 14 bases between them. The CDR3 is CASSHRDQSAEAFF. The CDR3 DNA reads as TGTGCCAGCAGCCACCGGGACCAAAGCGCTGAAGCTTTCTTT.

This clonotype was detected once. The chain links TRBV6-5 to TRBJ2-1; tentative D call: TRBD1 (5 bases). The CDR3 has 13 amino acids. The germline V and J ends were trimmed by 5 bases and 9 bases, with 14 bases remaining between them. Germline V gene lookup returns CDR1 MNHEY and CDR2 SVGAGI. The CDR3 DNA is TGTGCCAGCAGTCTTGACAGTTACGGTGAGCAGTTCTTC. It codes for CASSLDSYGEQFF.

This clonotype was seen a few times. V usage is TRBV20-1 and J usage is TRBJ2-1, with D perhaps matching TRBD1 (5 bases). The length of the CDR3 is 14 residues. Germline loops: CDR1 DFQATT, CDR2 SNEGSKA (reference sequence). Deletions cut 5 bases from V and 5 bases from J, with 16 bases between. DNA for the CDR3: TGCAGTGCTGATGGGGCTAACCTCCACAATGAGCAGTTCTTC. Translation: CSADGANLHNEQFF.

This chain links TRBV24-1 with TRBJ2-2; TRBD1 is a possible D gene (6 bases). V was trimmed by 4 bases and J by 4 bases, leaving 15 bases between them. Germline loops: CDR1 KGHDR, CDR2 SFDVKD. The CDR3 runs to 16 residues. The CDR3 DNA reads TGTGCCACCAGTGACACACACAGGGCCCGCACCGGGGAGCTGTTTTTT. Translation: CATSDTHRARTGELFF.

This clonotype appeared many times. This chain connects TRBV7-9 to TRBJ2-1, with TRBD1 matching 7 bases. The V gene end was trimmed by 2 bases and the J gene end by 4 bases; junction bases not matched to a gene: 5. The CDR3 is 15 residues long. CDR1 is SEHNR and CDR2 is FQNEAQ in the germline V gene (reference sequence). CDR3 region: CASSLKRGLYNEQFF. CDR3 DNA: TGTGCCAGCAGCTTAAAAAGGGGGCTGTACAATGAGCAGTTCTTC.

In this sample, this clonotype turned up many times. J is TRBJ2-1 and V is TRBV24-1; D is perhaps TRBD2 (7 bases). Per germline, CDR1 KGHDR and CDR2 SFDVKD. The V end was cut by 9 bases, the J end by 7 bases, with 15 bases between. The CDR3 covers 13 residues. Here the CDR3 reads CATRRGAGNEQFF. The CDR3 bases are TGTGCCACCCGTCGGGGGGCGGGAAATGAGCAGTTCTTC.

In its sample, this clonotype was seen a few times. The chain recombines TRBV29-1 with TRBJ2-2, with D hard to call. The V end was cut by 1 base, the J end by 3 bases, with 3 bases between. The CDR3 length is 12 residues. Germline V gives CDR1 SQVTM, CDR2 ANQGSEA. CDR3 loop: CSVEADTGELFF. The CDR3 DNA sequence: TGCAGCGTTGAAGCGGACACCGGGGAGCTGTTTTTT.

The rearrangement links TRBV27 to TRBJ2-2; D perhaps matches TRBD2 (6 bases). CDR3 length equals 15 residues. Germline V gene lookup returns CDR1 MNHEY and CDR2 SMNVEV (reference sequence). Trimming took 7 bases from V and 5 from J, leaving 17 bases between them. CDR3 coding DNA: TGTGCCAGCACCCCGTGGGGGGAGGATACCGGGGAGCTGTTTTTT. Translation gives CASTPWGEDTGELFF.

The V gene is TRBV2, the J gene TRBJ2-1; 10 nucleotides align to TRBD1. Germline lookup yields CDR1 SNHLY and CDR2 FYNNEI. V was clipped by 6 bases and J by 2 bases; unmatched bases: 7. There are 16 residues in the CDR3. The CDR3 DNA follows: TGTGCCAGCAGCGGAGGGACAGGGGCGACCTACAATGAGCAGTTCTTC. It translates to CASSGGTGATYNEQFF.

The chain carries TRBV11-2 and TRBJ2-7, with 10 bases lining up with TRBD2. Germline loops: CDR1 SGHAT, CDR2 FQNNGV. This CDR3 comprises 16 residues. The V segment lost 1 base and the J segment 3 bases; nucleotides outside the gene matches: 6. CDR3 residues: CASSLVTSGPHYEQYF. In nucleotides, the CDR3 is TGTGCCAGCAGCTTAGTGACTAGCGGGCCGCACTACGAGCAGTACTTC.

There are a few counts of this clonotype. The V call is TRBV4-1, the J call TRBJ1-1; TRBD1 matches at 7 bases. The J segment lost 4 bases and the V segment lost 0 bases, leaving 2 bases of the junction unmatched. The germline gives CDR1 MGHRA, CDR2 YSYEKL. CDR3 length: 14 amino acids. The CDR3 sequence: CASSQEQGITEAFF. CDR3 DNA sequence: TGCGCCAGCAGCCAAGAACAGGGGATCACTGAAGCTTTCTTT.

The table lists this clonotype with a few counts. The chain recombines TRBV5-1 with TRBJ2-7, with a weak D call TRBD2 (6 bases). CDR3 size: 14 residues. Trimming stripped 2 bases from V and 3 bases from J, with 12 bases between. Germline-derived CDR1 and CDR2 are SGHRS and YFSETQ. The CDR3 DNA is TGCGCCAGCAGCTTCGCTAGCGAGAACTACGAGCAGTACTTC. This translates into CASSFASENYEQYF. Using reference TRBV5-1 and TRBJ2-7 for the parts outside the CDR3, the full variable domain is KAGVTQTPRYLIKTRGQQVTLSCSPISGHRSVSWYQQTPGQGLQFLFEYFSETQRNKGNFPGRFSGRQFSNSRSEMNVSTLELGDSALYLCASSFASENYEQYFGPGTRLTVT.

J is TRBJ1-1 and V is TRBV29-1; maybe TRBD1 (6 bases). This CDR3 is built from 13 residues. Trimming removed 3 bases from V and 4 bases from J, with 12 bases in between. The germline V gene has CDR1 SQVTM and CDR2 ANQGSEA. CDR3 amino acids: CSVEGPGATEAFF. Written as DNA, the CDR3 is TGCAGCGTTGAGGGTCCAGGGGCCACTGAAGCTTTCTTT.

This clonotype has a handful of counts. V gene TRBV5-1 combines with J gene TRBJ1-1, with TRBD1 matching 8 bases. The CDR3 has 16 amino acids. Germline V gene lookup returns CDR1 SGHRS and CDR2 YFSETQ. J was trimmed by 0 bases and V by 0 bases; bases with no gene match: 4. CDR3 sequence: CASSLGTGLVNTEAFF. In DNA form, the CDR3 reads TGCGCCAGCAGCTTGGGGACAGGGCTTGTGAACACTGAAGCTTTCTTT.

This clonotype was recorded a few times. The V call is TRBV12-3 or TRBV12-4, the J call TRBJ2-7, with D perhaps matching TRBD1 or TRBD2 (5 bases each). The CDR3 length is 14 residues. V dropped 5 bases and J dropped 2 bases, with 13 bases sitting between them. CDR3 sequence: CASSIGAAAYEQYF. CDR3 nucleotides: TGTGCCAGCAGTATCGGGGCTGCGGCCTACGAGCAGTACTTC.

This clonotype appeared a few times. The J gene is TRBJ2-3, the V gene TRBV7-9; D perhaps matches TRBD1 (6 bases). The CDR3 runs to 13 residues. The V end was cut by 5 bases, the J end by 6 bases, with 12 bases between. In germline, CDR1 is SEHNR, CDR2 FQNEAQ (reference sequence). CDR3 bases: TGTGCCAGCAGCGCCAGCACAGGGGATACGCAGTATTTT. Protein: CASSASTGDTQYF.

This chain joins TRBV7-9 and TRBJ2-1; perhaps D is TRBD1 or TRBD2 (5 bases each). The CDR3 totals 16 residues. The V end lost 0 bases, the J end lost 2 bases, and 11 bases lay between the germline ends. Germline assignment: CDR1 SEHNR and CDR2 FQNEAQ (reference sequence). Here the CDR3 reads CASSLALGTAYNEQFF. The CDR3 DNA reads as TGTGCCAGCAGCTTAGCGCTCGGGACGGCCTACAATGAGCAGTTCTTC. Supplemented by reference TRBV7-9 and TRBJ2-1, the full variable domain reads DTGVSQNPRHKITKRGQNVTFRCDPISEHNRLYWYRQTLGQGPEFLTYFQNEAQLEKSRLLSDRFSAERPKGSFSTLEIQRTEQGDSAMYLCASSLALGTAYNEQFFGPGTRLTVL.

This clonotype was seen more than once but under ten times. This chain links TRBV4-1 with TRBJ1-6, with 8 bases aligning to TRBD1. CDR1 and CDR2 (germline): MGHRA, YSYEKL. The CDR3 spans 16 residues. With V trimmed by 3 bases and J by 10 bases, 11 bases remained unmatched. The CDR3, as DNA: TGCGCCAGCAGCCAGATTACCGGGACAGGCGGGTCACCCCTCCACTTT. Amino acids: CASSQITGTGGSPLHF.

The chain has TRBV10-3 and TRBJ2-7; 7 nucleotides agree with TRBD2. V lost 4 bases, J lost 1 base, and 7 bases stayed unmatched. Germline V gives CDR1 ENHRY, CDR2 SYGVKD. The CDR3 length is 15 residues. The CDR3 loop is CAISGAGGSSYEQYF. CDR3 DNA: TGTGCCATCAGTGGAGCTGGCGGGAGTTCCTACGAGCAGTACTTC.

The gene calls are TRBV20-1 and TRBJ2-1; TRBD2 agrees at 12 bases. The CDR3 consists of 16 residues. Looked up from germline, CDR1 is DFQATT and CDR2 is SNEGSKA (reference sequence). V lost 5 bases, J lost 4 bases, and 9 bases stayed unmatched. The CDR3 is CSAPLAGGPSYNEQFF. CDR3 DNA: TGCAGTGCTCCTCTAGCGGGGGGGCCGAGTTACAATGAGCAGTTCTTC.

V gene TRBV3-1 combines with J gene TRBJ2-2; tentative D call: TRBD1 (6 bases). The CDR3 covers 14 residues. The V end lost 4 bases, the J end lost 3 bases, and 9 bases lay between the germline ends. The germline V gene encodes CDR1 LGHDT and CDR2 YNNKEL (reference sequence). Here the CDR3 DNA reads TGTGCCAGCAGCCCCGAGGGGGACACCGGGGAGCTGTTTTTT. Translated: CASSPEGDTGELFF.

This clonotype appeared a few times. This sequence joins TRBV25-1 and TRBJ2-3; maybe TRBD1 (6 bases). This CDR3 comprises 13 residues. Per germline, CDR1 MGHDK and CDR2 SYGVNS. Trimming took 5 bases from V and 4 from J, leaving 10 bases between them. The CDR3 here is CASSLGHPDTQYF. CDR3 sequence (DNA): TGTGCCAGCAGTTTGGGACATCCAGATACGCAGTATTTT.

J is TRBJ2-3 and V is TRBV6-5, with 9 bases that match TRBD2. V lost 4 bases to trimming and J lost 3 bases; unmatched junction nucleotides: 8. Germline V gives CDR1 MNHEY, CDR2 SVGAGI. The CDR3 runs 16 residues. The CDR3 protein is CASSSGTSMLTDTQYF. CDR3 in DNA: TGTGCCAGCAGTTCCGGGACTAGCATGTTGACAGATACGCAGTATTTT.

This clonotype was recorded a few times. V gene TRBV7-3 combines with J gene TRBJ2-3, with 10 bases matching TRBD2. Trimming cost V 5 bases and J 2 bases; bases outside gene matches: 7. Germline V CDR1 and CDR2: SGHTA, FQGTGA. This CDR3 has 16 amino acids. Here the CDR3 DNA reads TGTGCCAGCAGCCCCGCCGGGACTAGCGACACAGATACGCAGTATTTT. Translated: CASSPAGTSDTDTQYF. Full variable domain (outside the CDR3, taken from reference TRBV7-3 and TRBJ2-3): GAGVSQTPSNKVTEKGKYVELRCDPISGHTALYWYRQSLGQGPEFLIYFQGTGAADDSGLPNDRFFAVRPEGSVSTLKIQRTERGDSAVYLCASSPAGTSDTDTQYFGPGTRLTVL.

This clonotype has only a few counts. The J gene is TRBJ2-7, the V gene TRBV7-9; D uncertain. The germline V gene has CDR1 SEHNR and CDR2 FQNEAQ (reference sequence). V lost 5 bases and J 1 base, leaving 12 bases between the germline ends. The length of the CDR3 is 14 residues. The CDR3 sequence: CASSQQKLSYEQYF. CDR3 bases: TGTGCCAGCAGCCAGCAGAAACTTTCCTACGAGCAGTACTTC.

This chain joins TRBV7-2 and TRBJ2-1, with D possibly being TRBD2 (6 bases). Germline V lookup: CDR1 SGHTA, CDR2 FQGNSA. V was shortened by 0 bases and J by 5 bases, with 14 bases between the two germline ends. This CDR3 contains 16 residues. The CDR3 region has the DNA TGTGCCAGCAGCTTAGCGGAGGGGCTTAGTGACAATGAGCAGTTCTTC. Translated, it gives CASSLAEGLSDNEQFF.

In its sample, this clonotype was seen a few times. This sequence joins TRBV30 and TRBJ1-1; D is undetermined. Trimming left V 0 bases short and J 3 bases short, with 8 bases between. CDR3 length: 13 amino acids. Germline V CDR1 and CDR2: GTSNPN, SVGIG (reference sequence). The DNA of the CDR3 is TGTGCCTGGAGTGTACTGTGGGACACTGAAGCTTTCTTT. Residues: CAWSVLWDTEAFF.